Below, 9 T cell receptor beta chains from the same sample are listed, as sequenced in a study of T cell repertoires in aging, cancer and after chemotherapy (dated by TCRdb to about 2019). TCR beta rearrangements were amplified from genomic DNA extracted from peripheral blood rather than from sorted cells or RNA. TCRdb records Illumina MiSeq as the sequencer. Using a mixed TRB-A/B primer pool, multiplex touch-down PCR amplified rearranged TRB sequences covering the V, D and J segments. TCRdb handled the public reads itself, with Q25 trimming in fastp and clone calling in MiXCR, and kept productive beta chains. Each record represents a unique CDR3 protein, reported with the most common genes and DNA among its rows. This sample gives around 5,000 distinct CDR3 sequences in total; under 25% of them show up just once. The ten largest clonotypes hold approximately 4% of the sample. Input material: blood. These receptors were collected from a human donor in good health. The donor label of this sample is uncertain.

This clonotype is judged medium-sized. The chain uses TRBV6-2 or TRBV6-3 and TRBJ2-1, with D tentatively TRBD2 (6 bases). The length of the CDR3 is 15 residues. CDR1 is MNHEY and CDR2 is SVGEGT in the germline V gene. The V gene lost 9 bases and the J gene lost 0 bases, with 15 bases spanning the gap. The CDR3 region is CASWRGTGSYNEQFF. Here the CDR3 DNA reads TGTGCCAGTTGGAGAGGGACTGGCTCCTACAATGAGCAGTTCTTC.

In this sample, this clonotype turned up a few times. The genes are TRBV5-1 and TRBJ2-3, with a weak D call TRBD1 (6 bases). This CDR3 spans 15 amino acids. The germline V gene encodes CDR1 SGHRS and CDR2 YFSETQ. Trimming shortened V by 6 bases and J by 3 bases, and 17 bases separated the two germline ends. This CDR3 is CASTIRAGETDTQYF. CDR3 nucleotides: TGCGCCAGCACCATCCGGGCAGGGGAGACAGATACGCAGTATTTT. The entire variable domain, with the rest obtained from reference TRBV5-1 and TRBJ2-3, is as follows: KAGVTQTPRYLIKTRGQQVTLSCSPISGHRSVSWYQQTPGQGLQFLFEYFSETQRNKGNFPGRFSGRQFSNSRSEMNVSTLELGDSALYLCASTIRAGETDTQYFGPGTRLTVL.

In its sample, this clonotype is medium-sized. The chain recombines TRBV6-2 or TRBV6-3 with TRBJ2-7; no firm D call. V was trimmed by 0 bases and J by 6 bases, leaving 6 bases between them. CDR1 and CDR2 (germline): MNHEY, SVGEGT. This CDR3 has 12 residues. Here the CDR3 reads CASSYSSIEQYF. In DNA, the CDR3 is TGTGCCAGCAGTTACTCCTCTATCGAGCAGTACTTC.

The chain couples TRBV7-9 to TRBJ1-2; D unresolved. The CDR3 runs 13 residues. CDR1 is SEHNR, CDR2 FQNEAQ, per germline (reference sequence). V gave up 1 base and J gave up 6 bases, with 9 bases separating them. As DNA, the CDR3 is TGTGCCAGCAGCTTAGGTGTAAGCGATGGCTACACCTTC. Its protein product is CASSLGVSDGYTF.

The table lists this clonotype with a few counts. CDR3 sequence reads: CASRGTENTEAFF. The CDR3 nucleotides are TGTGCCAGCAGGGGGACGGAGAACACTGAAGCTTTCTTT. The J gene is TRBJ1-1, the V gene TRBV12-3 or TRBV12-4; the D gene is possibly TRBD1 (5 bases). V dropped 6 bases and J dropped 1 base, with 9 bases sitting between them. The CDR3 runs 13 residues.

The rearrangement uses TRBV5-1 and TRBJ2-6; D possibly matches TRBD1 or TRBD2 (6 bases each). The CDR3 contains 16 residues. The germline gives CDR1 SGHRS, CDR2 YFSETQ. Trimming took off 0 bases at V and 4 bases at J, with 11 bases between the two ends. This CDR3 reads CASSLGGGTGANVLTF. The CDR3 DNA is TGCGCCAGCAGCTTGGGAGGGGGGACAGGGGCCAACGTCCTGACTTTC.

This clonotype is deemed medium-sized. The J gene is TRBJ1-6, the V gene TRBV30; D is unclear. With 2 bases removed from V and 10 bases from J, the gap between germline ends came to 9 bases. This CDR3 comprises 12 residues. Germline CDR1 GTSNPN, CDR2 SVGIG (reference sequence). The CDR3 DNA is TGTGCCTGGAGTTCCCAATCGTCACCCCTCCACTTT. It encodes CAWSSQSSPLHF.

By its share, this clonotype is medium-sized (0.01 to 0.1%). The rearrangement uses TRBV6-5 and TRBJ2-3, with D maybe TRBD1 (6 bases). CDR3 length equals 16 residues. The germline V gene encodes CDR1 MNHEY and CDR2 SVGAGI. Trimming took 0 bases from V and 2 from J, leaving 12 bases between them. This CDR3 reads CASSYSRDTYTDTQYF. DNA for the CDR3: TGTGCCAGCAGTTACTCCCGGGACACCTACACAGATACGCAGTATTTT.

Sample share makes this clonotype medium-sized. This rearrangement joins TRBV6-1 to TRBJ1-2, with D unclear. V was cut by 2 bases and J by 2 bases, with 9 bases left in between. Germline V lookup: CDR1 MNHNS, CDR2 SASEGT. The CDR3 loop spans 14 amino acids. CDR3 sequence: CASSESTPNYGYTF. The DNA of the CDR3 is TGTGCCAGCAGTGAATCGACACCCAACTATGGCTACACCTTC.